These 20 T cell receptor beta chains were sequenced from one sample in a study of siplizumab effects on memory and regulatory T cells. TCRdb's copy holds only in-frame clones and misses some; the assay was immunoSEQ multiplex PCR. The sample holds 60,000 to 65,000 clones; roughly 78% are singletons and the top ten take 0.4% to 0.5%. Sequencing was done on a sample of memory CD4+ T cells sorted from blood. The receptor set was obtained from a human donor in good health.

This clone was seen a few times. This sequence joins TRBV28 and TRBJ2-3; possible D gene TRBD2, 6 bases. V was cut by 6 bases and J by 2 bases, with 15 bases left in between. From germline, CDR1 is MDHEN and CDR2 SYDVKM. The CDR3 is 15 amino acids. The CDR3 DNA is TGTGCCAGCAGCCGTTGGAGCGGGTACACAGATACGCAGTATTTT. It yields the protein CASSRWSGYTDTQYF.

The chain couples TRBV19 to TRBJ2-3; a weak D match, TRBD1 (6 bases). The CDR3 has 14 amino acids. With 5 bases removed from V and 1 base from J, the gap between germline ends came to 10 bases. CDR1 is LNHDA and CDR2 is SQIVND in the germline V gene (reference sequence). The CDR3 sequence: CASSYNRGTDTQYF. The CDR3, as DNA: TGTGCCAGTAGTTATAACAGGGGCACAGATACGCAGTATTTT.

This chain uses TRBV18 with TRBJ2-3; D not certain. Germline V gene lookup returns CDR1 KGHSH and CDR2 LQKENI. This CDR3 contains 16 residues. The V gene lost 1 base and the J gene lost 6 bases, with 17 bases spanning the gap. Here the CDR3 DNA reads TGTGCCAGCTCACCACGTTTCCGCCAGAACCCCGATACGCAGTATTTT. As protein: CASSPRFRQNPDTQYF.

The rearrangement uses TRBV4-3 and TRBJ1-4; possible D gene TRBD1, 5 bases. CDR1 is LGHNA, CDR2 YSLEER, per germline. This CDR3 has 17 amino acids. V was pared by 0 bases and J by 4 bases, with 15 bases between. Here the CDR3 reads CASSQDYPGRLNEKLFF. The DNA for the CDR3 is TGCGCCAGCAGCCAAGATTATCCGGGACGGCTTAATGAAAAACTGTTTTTT.

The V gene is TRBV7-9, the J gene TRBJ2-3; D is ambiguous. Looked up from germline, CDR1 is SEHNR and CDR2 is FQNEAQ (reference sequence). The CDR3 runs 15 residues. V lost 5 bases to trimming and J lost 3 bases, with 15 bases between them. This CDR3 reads CASSALRSGTDTQYF. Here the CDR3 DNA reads TGTGCCAGCAGCGCTTTGAGGTCTGGGACAGATACGCAGTATTTT.

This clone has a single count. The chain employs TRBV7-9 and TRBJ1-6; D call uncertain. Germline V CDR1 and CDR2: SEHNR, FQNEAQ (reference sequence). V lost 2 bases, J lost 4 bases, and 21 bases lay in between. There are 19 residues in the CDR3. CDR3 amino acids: CASSLHLVRERVYNSPLHF. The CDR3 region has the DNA TGTGCCAGCAGCTTACATCTGGTGCGGGAGAGGGTATATAATTCACCCCTCCACTTT.

The CDR3 protein is CAWSVRWGEQFF. The CDR3, as DNA: TGTGCCTGGAGTGTACGGTGGGGTGAGCAGTTCTTC. The chain carries TRBV30 and TRBJ2-1; unclear D gene. The CDR3 totals 12 residues. V was clipped by 0 bases and J by 9 bases, with 9 bases between them. The germline gives CDR1 GTSNPN, CDR2 SVGIG (reference sequence).

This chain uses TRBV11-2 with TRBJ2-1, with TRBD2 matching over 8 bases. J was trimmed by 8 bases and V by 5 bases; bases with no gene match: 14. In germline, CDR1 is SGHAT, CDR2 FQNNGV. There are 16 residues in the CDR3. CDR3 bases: TGTGCCAGCAGCCAGTTAGGAACGGGGGGGCTGGATGAGCAGTTCTTC. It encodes CASSQLGTGGLDEQFF.

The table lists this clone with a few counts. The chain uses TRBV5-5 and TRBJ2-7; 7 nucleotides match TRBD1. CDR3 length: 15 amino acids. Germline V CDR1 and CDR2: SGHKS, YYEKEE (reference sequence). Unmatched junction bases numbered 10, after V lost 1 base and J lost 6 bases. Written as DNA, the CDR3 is TGTGCCAGCAGCTTGTGGGTGACAGGGCTCGGCGAGCAGTACTTC. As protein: CASSLWVTGLGEQYF. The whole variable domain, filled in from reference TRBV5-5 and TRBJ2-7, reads DAGVTQSPTHLIKTRGQQVTLRCSPISGHKSVSWYQQVLGQGPQFIFQYYEKEERGRGNFPDRFSARQFPNYSSELNVNALLLGDSALYLCASSLWVTGLGEQYFGPGTRLTVT.

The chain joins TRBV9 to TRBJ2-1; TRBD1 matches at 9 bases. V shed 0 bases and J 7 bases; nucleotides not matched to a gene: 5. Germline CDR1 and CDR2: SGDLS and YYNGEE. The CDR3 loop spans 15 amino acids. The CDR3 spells CASSVAGQGKNEQFF. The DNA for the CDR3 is TGTGCCAGCAGCGTAGCTGGACAGGGGAAGAATGAGCAGTTCTTC. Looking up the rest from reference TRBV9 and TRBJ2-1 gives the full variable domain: DSGVTQTPKHLITATGQRVTLRCSPRSGDLSVYWYQQSLDQGLQFLIQYYNGEERAKGNILERFSAQQFPDLHSELNLSSLELGDSALYFCASSVAGQGKNEQFFGPGTRLTVL.

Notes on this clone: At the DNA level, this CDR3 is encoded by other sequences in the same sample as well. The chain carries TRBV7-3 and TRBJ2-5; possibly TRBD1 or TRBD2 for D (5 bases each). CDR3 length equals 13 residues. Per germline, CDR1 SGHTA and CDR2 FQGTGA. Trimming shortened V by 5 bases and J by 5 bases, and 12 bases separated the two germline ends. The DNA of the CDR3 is TGTGCCAGCAGCCCCGGGACGAGGGAGACCCAGTACTTC. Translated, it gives CASSPGTRETQYF.

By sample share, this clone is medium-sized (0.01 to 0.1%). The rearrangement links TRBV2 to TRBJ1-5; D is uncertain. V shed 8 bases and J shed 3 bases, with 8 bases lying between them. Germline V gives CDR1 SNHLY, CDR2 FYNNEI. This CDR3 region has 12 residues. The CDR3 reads CASGLINQPQHF. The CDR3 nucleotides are TGTGCCAGCGGACTCATCAATCAGCCCCAGCATTTT.

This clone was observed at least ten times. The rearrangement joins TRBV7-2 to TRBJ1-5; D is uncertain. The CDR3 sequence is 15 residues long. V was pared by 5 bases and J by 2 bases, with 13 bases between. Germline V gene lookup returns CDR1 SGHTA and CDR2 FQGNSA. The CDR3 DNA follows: TGTGCCAGCAGCCCCTACAATACGGGCAATCAGCCCCAGCATTTT. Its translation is CASSPYNTGNQPQHF.

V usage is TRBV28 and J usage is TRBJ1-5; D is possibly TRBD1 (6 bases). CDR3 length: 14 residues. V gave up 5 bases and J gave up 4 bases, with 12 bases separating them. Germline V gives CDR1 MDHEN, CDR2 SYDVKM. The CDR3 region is CASSIHQGNQPQHF. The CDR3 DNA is TGTGCCAGCAGTATACATCAGGGGAATCAGCCCCAGCATTTT.

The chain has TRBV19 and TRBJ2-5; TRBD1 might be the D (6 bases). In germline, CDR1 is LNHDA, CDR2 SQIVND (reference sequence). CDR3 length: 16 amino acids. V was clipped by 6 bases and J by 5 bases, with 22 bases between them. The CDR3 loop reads CASSETGRALWETQYF. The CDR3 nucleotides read TGTGCCAGTAGCGAAACAGGGCGAGCGCTCTGGGAGACCCAGTACTTC.

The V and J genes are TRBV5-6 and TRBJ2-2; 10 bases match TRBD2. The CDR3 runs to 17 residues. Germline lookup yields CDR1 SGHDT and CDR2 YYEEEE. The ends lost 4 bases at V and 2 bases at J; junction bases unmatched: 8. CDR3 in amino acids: CASSLLAGRTNTGELFF. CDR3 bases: TGTGCCAGCAGCCTACTAGCGGGGCGGACAAACACCGGGGAGCTGTTTTTT.

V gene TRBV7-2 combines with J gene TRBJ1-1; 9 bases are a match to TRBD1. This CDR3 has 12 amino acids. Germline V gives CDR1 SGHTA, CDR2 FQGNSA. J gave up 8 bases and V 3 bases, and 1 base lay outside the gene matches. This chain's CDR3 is CASSFDRGEAFF. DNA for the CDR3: TGTGCCAGCAGCTTCGACAGGGGGGAAGCTTTCTTT.

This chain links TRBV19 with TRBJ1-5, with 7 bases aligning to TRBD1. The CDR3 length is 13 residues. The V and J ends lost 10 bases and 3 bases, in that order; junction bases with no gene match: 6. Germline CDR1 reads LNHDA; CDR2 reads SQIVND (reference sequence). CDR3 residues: CATADRYNQPQHF. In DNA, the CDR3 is TGTGCCACCGCGGACAGGTACAATCAGCCCCAGCATTTT.

In DNA, the CDR3 is TGTGCCAGCAGCCTAACAGGGGGGCGGGGCGGGGAGCTGTTTTTT. It encodes CASSLTGGRGGELFF. This chain links TRBV28 with TRBJ2-2, with 8 bases aligning to TRBD1. The germline V gene has CDR1 MDHEN and CDR2 SYDVKM. The CDR3 consists of 15 residues. J gave up 7 bases and V 6 bases, and 10 bases lay outside the gene matches.

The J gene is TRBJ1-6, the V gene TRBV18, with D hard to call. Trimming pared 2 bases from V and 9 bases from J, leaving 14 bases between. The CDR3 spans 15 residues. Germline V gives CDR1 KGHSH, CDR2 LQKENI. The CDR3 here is CASSPIDGNRSPLHF. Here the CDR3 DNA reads TGTGCCAGCTCACCAATAGATGGTAATCGTTCACCCCTCCACTTT. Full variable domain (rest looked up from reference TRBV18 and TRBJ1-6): NAGVMQNPRHLVRRRGQEARLRCSPMKGHSHVYWYRQLPEEGLKFMVYLQKENIIDESGMPKERFSAEFPKEGPSILRIQQVVRGDSAAYFCASSPIDGNRSPLHFGNGTRLTVT.